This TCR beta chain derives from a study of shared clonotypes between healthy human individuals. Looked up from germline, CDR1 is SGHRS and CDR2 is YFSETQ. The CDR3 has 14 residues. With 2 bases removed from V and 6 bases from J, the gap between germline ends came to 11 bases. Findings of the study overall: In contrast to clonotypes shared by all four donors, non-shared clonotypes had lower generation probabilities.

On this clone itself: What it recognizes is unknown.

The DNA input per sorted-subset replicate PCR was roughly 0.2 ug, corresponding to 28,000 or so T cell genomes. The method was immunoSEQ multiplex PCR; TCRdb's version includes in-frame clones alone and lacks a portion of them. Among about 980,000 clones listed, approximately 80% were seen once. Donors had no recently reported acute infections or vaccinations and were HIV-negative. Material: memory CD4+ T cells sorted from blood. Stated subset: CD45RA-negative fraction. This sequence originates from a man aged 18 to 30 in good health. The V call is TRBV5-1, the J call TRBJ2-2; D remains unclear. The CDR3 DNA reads TGCGCCAGCAGCTTCAAGCAGACGGCCGGGGAGCTGTTTTTT. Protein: CASSFKQTAGELFF.